The clone carrying this T cell receptor beta chain was counted a single time. The sample is drawn from a study of blood T cell repertoires in COVID-19. The method was immunoSEQ multiplex PCR; TCRdb's version includes in-frame clones alone and lacks a portion of them. The table shows about 310,000 clones, with 90% occurring only once. V trimming: 5 bases; J trimming: 4 bases; junction bases outside the gene matches: 0. CDR1 LNHNV and CDR2 YYDKDF come from the germline V gene (reference sequence). The CDR3 runs to 12 residues. The specimen sequenced was peripheral blood. The chain joins TRBV15 to TRBJ2-7; TRBD2 matches 9 bases. The origin of this receptor is a woman between 25 and 40 years old with COVID-19, enrolled during active disease. CDR3 DNA sequence: TGTGCCACCAGCCTAGCGGGGTACGAGCAGTACTTC. This gives the protein CATSLAGYEQYF.